This TCR beta chain appears in the sequencing data of a study of response to subunit inactivated influenza vaccine. About this clonotype itself: Its antigen is unknown.

Study-level findings and limits: Each seasonal influenza vaccination, the authors suggested, recruits few new T cells.

TCRdb re-called the RT-PCR reads with MiXCR, one entry per CDR3 protein. Counted here are roughly 670,000 distinct CDR3 sequences, approximately 15% occurring once; the ten biggest clones make up 7.6%. Specimen: PBMCs from blood, collected less than 15 days before vaccination. This receptor was taken from a man in his forties or fifties who received an inactivated influenza vaccine.

In DNA form, the CDR3 reads TGTGCCAGCAGTCCGACCGGGTCCCGTGAGCAGTACTTC. Translation: CASSPTGSREQYF. The V gene is TRBV7-9, the J gene TRBJ2-7; D ambiguous. The V gene lost 6 bases and the J gene lost 7 bases, with 16 bases spanning the gap. Per the germline V gene, CDR1 is SEHNR and CDR2 is FQNEAQ (reference sequence). The CDR3 has 13 residues.